The 4 T cell receptor beta chains presented below share a single source sample, sequenced in a study of T cell changes during pregnancy in multiple sclerosis. Assay used: immunoSEQ multiplex PCR; TCRdb lists only in-frame clones, some missing. The sample lists some 90,000 clones; 80% to 95% were seen once. The sample consisted of peripheral blood, taken in the first trimester of pregnancy. The receptors here all came from a female donor with multiple sclerosis, enrolled in a pregnancy study.

This clone has just one count. The chain carries TRBV7-6 and TRBJ2-3; 12 nucleotides match TRBD1. Trimming cost V 1 base and J 5 bases; bases outside gene matches: 10. The CDR3 covers 18 residues. Looked up from germline, CDR1 is SGHVS and CDR2 is FNYEAQ. As DNA, the CDR3 is TGTGCCAGCAGCTTAGTTGTGGGGACAGGGGGCCTCGGAGATACGCAGTATTTT. Translated: CASSLVVGTGGLGDTQYF. Together with reference TRBV7-6 and TRBJ2-3, the CDR3 gives the full variable domain: GAGVSQSPRYKVTKRGQDVALRCDPISGHVSLYWYRQALGQGPEFLTYFNYEAQQDKSGLPNDRFSAERPEGSISTLTIQRTEQRDSAMYRCASSLVVGTGGLGDTQYFGPGTRLTVL.

The genes are TRBV7-8 and TRBJ2-7, with TRBD2 matching 8 bases. The length of the CDR3 is 14 residues. CDR1 and CDR2 (germline): SGHVS, FQNEAQ. Trimming at V came to 4 bases and at J to 7 bases, leaving 9 bases not matched to a gene. Here the CDR3 DNA reads TGTGCCAGCAGCTCAGGACGACTAGCGAGGGAGCAGTACTTC. It translates to CASSSGRLAREQYF.

DNA for the CDR3: TGTGCCAGCAGCACCAGCCTCTGGGGGAGGGGTAGTCAGCCCCAGCATTTT. Its protein product is CASSTSLWGRGSQPQHF. The V and J genes are TRBV28 and TRBJ1-5, with D maybe TRBD1 (5 bases). The V gene lost 6 bases and the J gene lost 6 bases, with 24 bases spanning the gap. Germline CDR1 MDHEN, CDR2 SYDVKM. The CDR3 is 17 amino acids. Based on the CDR3 plus reference TRBV28 and TRBJ1-5, the full variable domain is DVKVTQSSRYLVKRTGEKVFLECVQDMDHENMFWYRQDPGLGLRLIYFSYDVKMKEKGDIPEGYSVSREKKERFSLILESASTNQTSMYLCASSTSLWGRGSQPQHFGDGTRLSIL.

The J gene is TRBJ1-2, the V gene TRBV19, with 7 bases lining up with TRBD1. Germline CDR1 reads LNHDA; CDR2 reads SQIVND (reference sequence). The CDR3 is 13 amino acids. V dropped 2 bases and J dropped 5; count of bases not matched to a gene: 2. The CDR3 reads CASSINRGYGYTF. Written as DNA, the CDR3 is TGTGCCAGTAGTATAAACAGGGGTTATGGCTACACCTTC.